These 21 T cell receptor beta chains originate from one sample sequenced in a study of cytomegalovirus exposure and HLA in healthy donors (dated by TCRdb to about 2017). The method behind the library was the immunoSEQ multiplex PCR assay. A mixture of 60 forward primers for TCR Vbeta segments and 13 reverse primers for TCR Jbeta segments was used in the multiplex PCR. The table was pulled from immuneACCESS by TCRdb, which kept in-frame rearrangements only. Such tables lose some clones; where checked, under half of the loss comes from unresolved V genes, and the rest has no known cause. The sample table records about 150,000 clones; about 74% of these occur just once. 3% to 4% of the sample rests with the top ten. The sequencing input was PBMCs. The receptors shown here come from a woman aged 40 to 49 in good health and CMV-seronegative.

In this sample, this clone turned up a few times. The chain recombines TRBV6-5 with TRBJ2-2; 7 bases line up with TRBD2. This CDR3 comprises 16 residues. Germline assignment: CDR1 MNHEY and CDR2 SVGAGI. The V and J ends lost 4 bases and 0 bases, in that order; junction bases with no gene match: 5. CDR3 sequence: CASSWAGTTNTGELFF. The CDR3 coding sequence is TGTGCCAGCAGTTGGGCCGGGACTACGAACACCGGGGAGCTGTTTTTT.

With regard to this clone: One end of the junction does not line up with germline, which may come from a read error. This chain joins TRBV5-1 and TRBJ2-6, with D possibly matching TRBD1 (5 bases). CDR1 is SGHRS and CDR2 is YFSETQ in the germline V gene. The CDR3 runs to 17 residues. This CDR3 reads CASSLRASSSGADVLTF. The CDR3 DNA is TGCGCCAGCAGCCTCCGGGCTTCGTCCTCTGGGGCCGACGTCCTGACTTTC.

The chain joins TRBV7-6 to TRBJ2-5, with no clear D. V was pared by 1 base and J by 3 bases, with 6 bases between. The CDR3 sequence is 13 residues long. CDR1 and CDR2 (germline): SGHVS, FNYEAQ. Written as DNA, the CDR3 is TGTGCCAGCAGCTTAGTCCAGAAAGAGACCCAGTACTTC. Protein: CASSLVQKETQYF.

The chain combines TRBV30 with TRBJ2-3, with D maybe TRBD2 (7 bases). Trimming pared 5 bases from V and 2 bases from J, leaving 20 bases between. This CDR3 is 16 amino acids long. In germline, CDR1 is GTSNPN, CDR2 SVGIG (reference sequence). The DNA of the CDR3 is TGTGCCTGGTGGGGGGGACAAGGGGCTACCACAGATACGCAGTATTTT. This translates into CAWWGGQGATTDTQYF.

V usage is TRBV10-1 and J usage is TRBJ1-6; D not certain. The CDR3 covers 16 residues. The germline gives CDR1 WNHNN, CDR2 SYGVQD (reference sequence). V lost 10 bases and J 5 bases, leaving 21 bases between the germline ends. The DNA for the CDR3 is TGCGCCATCCCCCCCCACATCCGAGGAGATAATTCACCCCTCCACTTT. Amino acids: CAIPPHIRGDNSPLHF.

The chain has TRBV6-5 and TRBJ1-3, with TRBD1 matching over 7 bases. Germline CDR1 and CDR2: MNHEY and SVGAGI. The junction had 4 bases not matched to a gene; V was cut back by 2 bases and J by 3 bases. The CDR3 runs 15 residues. The CDR3, as DNA: TGTGCCAGCAGTTACAGGGGGCTGGTTGGAAACACCATATATTTT. Protein product: CASSYRGLVGNTIYF.

The J gene is TRBJ2-3, the V gene TRBV28; D gene ambiguous. Germline CDR1 is MDHEN and CDR2 is SYDVKM. The CDR3 loop spans 12 amino acids. V was trimmed by 5 bases and J by 6 bases, leaving 9 bases between them. The chain's CDR3 is CASSSPMDTQYF. CDR3 DNA: TGTGCCAGCAGTAGCCCCATGGATACGCAGTATTTT.

The CDR3 region has the DNA TGTGCCAGCAGCCTGTACCCCGGGGATACGCAGTATTTT. Residues: CASSLYPGDTQYF. V and J are TRBV7-9 and TRBJ2-3, with D hard to call. V lost 5 bases, J lost 6 bases, and 12 bases lay in between. Per germline, CDR1 SEHNR and CDR2 FQNEAQ (reference sequence). This CDR3 comprises 13 residues.

The gene calls are TRBV7-2 and TRBJ2-7, with D uncertain. The V end lost 3 bases, the J end lost 3 bases, and 9 bases lay between the germline ends. Germline V gene data show CDR1 as SGHTA and CDR2 as FQGNSA. The CDR3 consists of 13 residues. The CDR3 coding sequence is TGTGCCAGCAGCTTCGAGGTAGGCTACGAGCAGTACTTC. Amino acids: CASSFEVGYEQYF. The full variable domain, rest sourced from reference TRBV7-2 and TRBJ2-7, is GAGVSQSPSNKVTEKGKDVELRCDPISGHTALYWYRQSLGQGLEFLIYFQGNSAPDKSGLPSDRFSAERTGGSVSTLTIQRTQQEDSAVYLCASSFEVGYEQYFGPGTRLTVT.

This chain connects TRBV5-8 to TRBJ2-7; possibly TRBD2 for D (5 bases). The CDR3 sequence is 19 residues long. Germline V CDR1 and CDR2: SGHTS, YDEGEE. V dropped 4 bases and J dropped 9 bases, with 35 bases sitting between them. The CDR3 spells CASSNHKQNPFRSSSGQYF. The CDR3, as DNA: TGTGCCAGCAGCAATCACAAGCAAAACCCCTTCCGTTCATCAAGCGGGCAGTACTTC.

The chain uses TRBV27 and TRBJ1-4; TRBD1 might be the D (5 bases). V was shortened by 5 bases and J by 6 bases, with 19 bases between the two germline ends. The length of the CDR3 is 16 residues. Looked up from germline, CDR1 is MNHEY and CDR2 is SMNVEV (reference sequence). DNA for the CDR3: TGTGCCAGCAGTCCCACCCGGACACAAACCTATGAAAAACTGTTTTTT. As protein: CASSPTRTQTYEKLFF.

The rearrangement joins TRBV5-1 to TRBJ2-1; possible D gene TRBD2, 6 bases. CDR1 is SGHRS and CDR2 is YFSETQ in the germline V gene. Trimming took 4 bases from V and 8 from J, leaving 10 bases between them. CDR3 length: 12 residues. The CDR3 nucleotides are TGCGCCAGCAGCCCGGAGGGCTATGAGCAGTTCTTC. Its protein product is CASSPEGYEQFF.

The chain combines TRBV2 with TRBJ1-1; D gene uncertain. V lost 4 bases and J lost 3, with 9 bases in between. Per germline, CDR1 SNHLY and CDR2 FYNNEI. The CDR3 contains 13 residues. CDR3 protein: CASSVGEYTEAFF. For the CDR3, the DNA is TGTGCCAGCAGTGTCGGGGAATACACTGAAGCTTTCTTT.

Points on this clone: The final CDR3 position lacks the conserved phenylalanine or tryptophan, pointing to a likely read error. The genes are TRBV7-8 and TRBJ1-5, with D unclear. This CDR3 has 13 residues. V was pared by 1 base and J by 0 bases, with 1 base between. Germline V gene data show CDR1 as SGHVS and CDR2 as FQNEAQ. The CDR3: CASSLVSNQPQHV. For the CDR3, the DNA is TGTGCCAGCAGCTTAGTTAGCAATCAGCCCCAGCATGTT.

The chain links TRBV19 to TRBJ1-5; no clear D. CDR3 length equals 15 residues. Germline V gene lookup returns CDR1 LNHDA and CDR2 SQIVND (reference sequence). V lost 1 base to trimming and J lost 6 bases, with 13 bases between them. The CDR3 bases are TGTGCCAGTAGTATAGCCCCTGATTGGAGTCAGCCCCAGCATTTT. Residues: CASSIAPDWSQPQHF.

The V call is TRBV5-4, the J call TRBJ2-1; 9 nucleotides line up with TRBD2. This CDR3 has 16 amino acids. The germline V gene has CDR1 SGHNT and CDR2 YYREEE (reference sequence). V was pared by 1 base and J by 6 bases, with 8 bases of the junction left unmatched. The CDR3, as DNA: TGTGCCAGCAGCTTGACGAAGGCTAGCGGGATCAATGAGCAGTTCTTC. Translation: CASSLTKASGINEQFF.

This clone was recorded once. The rearrangement uses TRBV11-3 and TRBJ2-2, with TRBD2 identical over 10 bases. The CDR3 runs to 17 residues. V lost 4 bases and J lost 4; bases outside the gene matches: 9. CDR1 is SGHNT and CDR2 is YENEEA in the germline V gene. The CDR3 coding sequence is TGTGCCAGCAGCTCCCCCGGGGTAGCGGGAGGCACCGGGGAGCTGTTTTTT. It translates to CASSSPGVAGGTGELFF. Looking up the rest from reference TRBV11-3 and TRBJ2-2 gives the full variable domain: EAGVVQSPRYKIIEKKQPVAFWCNPISGHNTLYWYLQNLGQGPELLIRYENEEAVDDSQLPKDRFSAERLKGVDSTLKIQPAELGDSAVYLCASSSPGVAGGTGELFFGEGSRLTVL.

The rearrangement links TRBV6-5 to TRBJ1-3, with D tentatively TRBD1 (5 bases). The CDR3 runs to 16 residues. Trimming took off 4 bases at V and 0 bases at J, with 13 bases between the two ends. Germline CDR1 reads MNHEY; CDR2 reads SVGAGI. The CDR3 sequence is CASSLRGPHSGNTIYF. DNA for the CDR3: TGTGCCAGCAGTTTAAGGGGTCCCCACTCTGGAAACACCATATATTTT.

This chain joins TRBV6-5 and TRBJ1-3, with D perhaps matching TRBD1 (6 bases). From germline, CDR1 is MNHEY and CDR2 SVGAGI. This CDR3 region has 15 residues. Trimming left V 7 bases short and J 0 bases short, with 13 bases between. The CDR3 bases are TGTGCCAGCACTGGACAGCCTTTCTCTGGAAACACCATATATTTT. Encoded protein: CASTGQPFSGNTIYF.

This clone was detected only once. The rearrangement links TRBV27 to TRBJ1-2, with D perhaps matching TRBD1 (5 bases). This CDR3 has 14 residues. V dropped 0 bases and J dropped 8 bases, with 13 bases sitting between them. Per germline, CDR1 MNHEY and CDR2 SMNVEV (reference sequence). The CDR3 region has the DNA TGTGCCAGCAGTTTATCGCGGGGACCAGGCGGCTACACCTTC. This translates into CASSLSRGPGGYTF.

The rearrangement uses TRBV29-1 and TRBJ2-7; TRBD1 matches 7 bases. The V gene end was trimmed by 6 bases and the J gene end by 2 bases; junction bases not matched to a gene: 4. The CDR3 runs 12 residues. Per germline, CDR1 SQVTM and CDR2 ANQGSEA. In DNA form, the CDR3 reads TGCAGCGTCCGGGACAGCCCCTACGAGCAGTACTTC. It encodes CSVRDSPYEQYF.